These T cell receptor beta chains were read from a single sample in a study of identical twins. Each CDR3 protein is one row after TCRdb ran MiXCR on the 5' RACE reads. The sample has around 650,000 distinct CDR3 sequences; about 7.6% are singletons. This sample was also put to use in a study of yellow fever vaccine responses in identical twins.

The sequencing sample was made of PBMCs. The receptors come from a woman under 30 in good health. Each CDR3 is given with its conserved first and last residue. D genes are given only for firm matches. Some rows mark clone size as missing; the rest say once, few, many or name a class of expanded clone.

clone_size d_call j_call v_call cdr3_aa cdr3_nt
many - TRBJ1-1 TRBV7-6 CASSLATASNTEAFF TGTGCCAGCAGCTTAGCGACAGCCTCGAACACTGAAGCTTTCTTT
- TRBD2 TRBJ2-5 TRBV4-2 CASSPAGTSGTQETQYF TGTGCCAGCAGCCCAGCGGGGACTAGCGGGACCCAAGAGACCCAGTACTTC
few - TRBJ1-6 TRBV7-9 CASSLDSSNSPLHF TGTGCCAGCAGCCTAGACTCATCCAATTCACCCCTCCACTTT
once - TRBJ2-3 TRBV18 CASSPPTDASTDTQYF TGTGCCAGCTCACCACCTACAGACGCTAGCACAGATACGCAGTATTTT
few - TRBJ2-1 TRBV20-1 CSASESGAPYNEQFF TGCAGTGCTAGTGAGTCGGGGGCCCCCTACAATGAGCAGTTCTTC
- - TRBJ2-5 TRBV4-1 CASSQVPVETQYF TGCGCCAGCAGCCAAGTCCCGGTGGAGACCCAGTACTTC
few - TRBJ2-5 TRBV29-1 CSVTKGPQETQYF TGCAGCGTTACTAAGGGGCCCCAAGAGACCCAGTACTTC
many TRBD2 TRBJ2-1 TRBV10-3 CAISIGLAGGSYNEQFF TGTGCCATCAGTATAGGACTAGCGGGAGGCTCCTACAATGAGCAGTTCTTC
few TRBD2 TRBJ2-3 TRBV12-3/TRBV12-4 CASTPGGEDTQYF TGTGCCAGCACCCCCGGGGGGGAGGATACGCAGTATTTT
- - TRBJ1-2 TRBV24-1 CATSPEWGYGYTF TGTGCCACCAGCCCGGAGTGGGGCTATGGCTACACCTTC
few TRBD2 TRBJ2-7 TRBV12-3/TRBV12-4 CASRGGLAGHYEQYF TGTGCCAGCAGAGGCGGACTAGCGGGACACTACGAGCAGTACTTC
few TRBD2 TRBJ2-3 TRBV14 CASSQGLATSTDTQYF TGTGCCAGCAGCCAAGGACTAGCGACTAGCACAGATACGCAGTATTTT
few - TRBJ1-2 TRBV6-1 CASSEDWTWETYGYTF TGTGCCAGCAGTGAAGATTGGACTTGGGAAACCTATGGCTACACCTTC
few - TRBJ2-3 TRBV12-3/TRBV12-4 CASSPRDSDLVDTQYF TGTGCCAGCAGTCCGCGGGACAGTGATCTTGTGGATACGCAGTATTTT
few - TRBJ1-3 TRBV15 CATSRRDGGNTIYF TGTGCCACCAGCAGGAGGGATGGAGGAAACACCATATATTTT
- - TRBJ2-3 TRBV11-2 CASSLEVYQSRSTDTQYF TGTGCCAGCAGCTTAGAGGTATACCAGTCGAGGTCCACAGATACGCAGTATTTT
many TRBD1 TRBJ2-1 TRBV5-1 CASSRQGNEQFF TGTGCCAGCAGCCGACAGGGGAATGAGCAGTTCTTC